This is a list of T cell receptor beta chains from one sample in a study of OX40 agonist ivuxolimab in advanced cancers. Profiling relied on immunoSEQ multiplex PCR, and the TCRdb table lists in-frame clones only, not all of them. The table lists 70,000 to 95,000 clones, around 90% of them singletons, with 0.4% to 0.55% in the top ten. Sample: CD4+ or CD8+ T cells sorted from blood, taken in a trial of the OX40 agonist ivuxolimab. These receptors all come from an adult with an advanced solid tumor such as melanoma, head and neck, liver or kidney cancer. Both conserved end residues are part of each CDR3. Each record gives: J gene, CDR3 length, clone size, V gene, D gene, CDR3 DNA, CDR3 protein. A D gene is named only where the DNA matches it firmly. Some rows have no size entry. The others give once, few or many, or a class for an expanded clone.

J gene: TRBJ2-1
CDR3 length: 16
clone size: -
V gene: TRBV9
D gene: -
CDR3 DNA: TGTGCCAGCAGCGTAGACGGCAGGGTGGGTTACAATGAGCAGTTCTTC
CDR3 protein: CASSVDGRVGYNEQFF

J gene: TRBJ2-7
CDR3 length: 14
clone size: -
V gene: TRBV7-2
D gene: -
CDR3 DNA: TGTGCCAGCAGCTTAGGACTAGATCGGGGCGAGCAGTACTTC
CDR3 protein: CASSLGLDRGEQYF

J gene: TRBJ1-1
CDR3 length: 12
clone size: -
V gene: TRBV18
D gene: -
CDR3 DNA: TGTGCCAGCTCACCCGACAGGACTGAAGCTTTCTTT
CDR3 protein: CASSPDRTEAFF

J gene: TRBJ1-6
CDR3 length: 12
clone size: -
V gene: TRBV6-5
D gene: -
CDR3 DNA: TGTGCCAGCAGCCGGAGTAATTCACCCCTCCACTTT
CDR3 protein: CASSRSNSPLHF

J gene: TRBJ2-1
CDR3 length: 12
clone size: -
V gene: TRBV6-6
D gene: -
CDR3 DNA: TGTGCCAGCAGTCTCTCCGGAGATGAGCAGTTCTTC
CDR3 protein: CASSLSGDEQFF

J gene: TRBJ1-1
CDR3 length: 13
clone size: -
V gene: TRBV29-1
D gene: -
CDR3 DNA: TGCAGCGTTGAGACGGGGCCGGGAACTGAAGCTTTCTTT
CDR3 protein: CSVETGPGTEAFF

J gene: TRBJ1-4
CDR3 length: 15
clone size: -
V gene: TRBV18
D gene: -
CDR3 DNA: TGTGCCAGCTCACCAATGGGCCAGGTCCATGAAAAACTGTTTTTT
CDR3 protein: CASSPMGQVHEKLFF

J gene: TRBJ1-4
CDR3 length: 15
clone size: -
V gene: TRBV5-1
D gene: -
CDR3 DNA: TGCGCCAGCACCCGCGGGGCTGCAACTAATGAAAAACTGTTTTTT
CDR3 protein: CASTRGAATNEKLFF

J gene: TRBJ2-1
CDR3 length: 15
clone size: -
V gene: TRBV14
D gene: -
CDR3 DNA: TGTGCCAGCAGCCAAGGTCAGGATTTTTACAATGAGCAGTTCTTC
CDR3 protein: CASSQGQDFYNEQFF

J gene: TRBJ2-5
CDR3 length: 15
clone size: -
V gene: TRBV30
D gene: -
CDR3 DNA: TGTGCCTGGGCCCCCGTAGGGGGGAGGGAAGAGACCCAGTACTTC
CDR3 protein: CAWAPVGGREETQYF

J gene: TRBJ2-3
CDR3 length: 14
clone size: -
V gene: TRBV5-1
D gene: -
CDR3 DNA: TGCGCCAGCAGGCCCGACAGGAACACAGATACGCAGTATTTT
CDR3 protein: CASRPDRNTDTQYF

J gene: TRBJ2-1
CDR3 length: 17
clone size: -
V gene: TRBV19
D gene: TRBD2
CDR3 DNA: TGTGCCAGTAGCGAGACTAGCGGGGGGGAGATAGGTGATGAGCAGTTCTTC
CDR3 protein: CASSETSGGEIGDEQFF

J gene: TRBJ1-1
CDR3 length: 16
clone size: -
V gene: TRBV27
D gene: -
CDR3 DNA: TGTGCCAGCAGTCCGGACTTCCTTGGCGGGGCCACTGAAGCTTTCTTT
CDR3 protein: CASSPDFLGGATEAFF

J gene: TRBJ1-2
CDR3 length: 15
clone size: -
V gene: TRBV11-3
D gene: -
CDR3 DNA: TGTGCCAGCAGTTTTACCCCTGACAGCAACTATGGCTACACCTTC
CDR3 protein: CASSFTPDSNYGYTF

J gene: TRBJ2-2
CDR3 length: 16
clone size: -
V gene: TRBV6-1
D gene: -
CDR3 DNA: TGTGCCAGCAGTGATAGTAACAACGCGAACACCGGGGAGCTGTTTTTT
CDR3 protein: CASSDSNNANTGELFF

J gene: TRBJ2-1
CDR3 length: 13
clone size: -
V gene: TRBV5-1
D gene: -
CDR3 DNA: TGCGCCAGCAGCTTGGGACCAGAGTTTGAGCAGTTCTTC
CDR3 protein: CASSLGPEFEQFF

J gene: TRBJ1-2
CDR3 length: 13
clone size: -
V gene: TRBV18
D gene: -
CDR3 DNA: TGTGCCAGCTCACCGGGGCAGGGAAGGGGCTACACCTTC
CDR3 protein: CASSPGQGRGYTF

J gene: TRBJ1-2
CDR3 length: 12
clone size: -
V gene: TRBV30
D gene: -
CDR3 DNA: TGTGCCTATAGAGGACGGTCATATGGCTACACCTTC
CDR3 protein: CAYRGRSYGYTF

J gene: TRBJ2-7
CDR3 length: 9
clone size: once
V gene: TRBV27
D gene: -
CDR3 DNA: TGTGCCAGCACCAGGGAGCAGTACTTC
CDR3 protein: CASTREQYF

J gene: TRBJ2-3
CDR3 length: 15
clone size: -
V gene: TRBV19
D gene: TRBD1
CDR3 DNA: TGTGCCAGTAGTTCCCGGACAGGAGGCACAGATACGCAGTATTTT
CDR3 protein: CASSSRTGGTDTQYF

J gene: TRBJ2-1
CDR3 length: 17
clone size: -
V gene: TRBV19
D gene: TRBD2
CDR3 DNA: TGTGCCAGTAGTAGGGGGGGATTCGATATTTCCTACAATGAGCAGTTCTTC
CDR3 protein: CASSRGGFDISYNEQFF

J gene: TRBJ2-5
CDR3 length: 14
clone size: -
V gene: TRBV6-5
D gene: TRBD2
CDR3 DNA: TGTGCCAGCAGCCAACTAGCGGGGAAAGAGACCCAGTACTTC
CDR3 protein: CASSQLAGKETQYF

J gene: TRBJ2-2
CDR3 length: 12
clone size: -
V gene: TRBV18
D gene: -
CDR3 DNA: TGTGCCAGCTCAGGGGCGTCCGGGGAGCTGTTTTTT
CDR3 protein: CASSGASGELFF

J gene: TRBJ1-1
CDR3 length: 10
clone size: -
V gene: TRBV6-4
D gene: -
CDR3 DNA: TGTGCCAGCAGTGAGGGGGAAGCTTTCTTT
CDR3 protein: CASSEGEAFF

J gene: TRBJ1-2
CDR3 length: 13
clone size: few
V gene: TRBV30
D gene: -
CDR3 DNA: TGTGCCTGGAGGCGGAATAAGGGGTCTGGCTACACCTTC
CDR3 protein: CAWRRNKGSGYTF

J gene: TRBJ2-2
CDR3 length: 15
clone size: -
V gene: TRBV7-8
D gene: -
CDR3 DNA: TGTGCCAGCAGCTTAGCGCTGCGGGTAACCGGGGAGCTGTTTTTT
CDR3 protein: CASSLALRVTGELFF

J gene: TRBJ2-7
CDR3 length: 16
clone size: -
V gene: TRBV6-1
D gene: TRBD1
CDR3 DNA: TGTGCCAGCAGTGTAACACCGGGACAGCGGTCCTACGAGCAGTACTTC
CDR3 protein: CASSVTPGQRSYEQYF

J gene: TRBJ2-4
CDR3 length: 16
clone size: -
V gene: TRBV5-1
D gene: TRBD1
CDR3 DNA: TGCGCCAGCAGCGATTATGACAGGGGAGGTGAAAACATTCAGTACTTC
CDR3 protein: CASSDYDRGGENIQYF

J gene: TRBJ2-2
CDR3 length: 13
clone size: -
V gene: TRBV6-4
D gene: -
CDR3 DNA: TGTGCCAGCAGGGGTATGAACACCGGGGAGCTGTTTTTT
CDR3 protein: CASRGMNTGELFF

J gene: TRBJ2-5
CDR3 length: 15
clone size: -
V gene: TRBV9
D gene: -
CDR3 DNA: TGTGCCAGCAGCGTAGGACCCACGTACCAAGAGACCCAGTACTTC
CDR3 protein: CASSVGPTYQETQYF

J gene: TRBJ2-5
CDR3 length: 15
clone size: -
V gene: TRBV25-1
D gene: TRBD2
CDR3 DNA: TGTGCCAGCAGTGAATTTTCTGGGGGGGAAGAGACCCAGTACTTC
CDR3 protein: CASSEFSGGEETQYF

J gene: TRBJ1-2
CDR3 length: 11
clone size: -
V gene: TRBV6-5
D gene: -
CDR3 DNA: TGTGCCAGCAGGGAGAGGGCTGGCTACACCTTC
CDR3 protein: CASRERAGYTF

J gene: TRBJ2-7
CDR3 length: 13
clone size: -
V gene: TRBV2
D gene: TRBD1
CDR3 DNA: TGTGCCAGCAGGGGGGACAGCGCCTACGAGCAGTACTTC
CDR3 protein: CASRGDSAYEQYF

J gene: TRBJ2-1
CDR3 length: 11
clone size: -
V gene: TRBV30
D gene: TRBD2
CDR3 DNA: TGTGCCTGGAGCGCGCTAGCGGTCCAGTTCTTC
CDR3 protein: CAWSALAVQFF